The entry below describes one T cell receptor beta chain. No antigen is known for it. Sequencing relied on immunoSEQ assay v3.0, run at survey level. Per-sample targets for sequencing were about 35,000-50,000 T-cell genomes. Here immunoSEQ multiplex PCR was the method, and the copy in TCRdb shows in-frame clones only, minus some. The table has 22,000 or so clones, 75% to 90% seen once; the top ten hold 4.3%. This record belongs to a study of long-term antiretroviral therapy in people with HIV. Study-level points and caveats: Pre-ART clonal expansion yielded clones that dominated the repertoire at all time points. Comparison with controls showed narrower CDR3 length ranges in HIV repertoires. Specimens of blood were obtained during about 2004 to 2017, possibly under older ART regimens.

Trimming removed 1 base at V and 1 base at J, with 4 bases between. In germline, CDR1 is SGHDT, CDR2 YYEEEE. This CDR3 comprises 13 residues. Sequenced here: unsorted PBMCs, sampled 5.9 years after starting antiretroviral therapy. The gene calls are TRBV5-6 and TRBJ2-3; D gene uncertain. This TCR was recovered from a man between 25 and 39 years old with HIV. The DNA of the CDR3 is TGTGCCAGCAGCTTGAAAGGCACAGATACGCAGTATTTT. Protein: CASSLKGTDTQYF.